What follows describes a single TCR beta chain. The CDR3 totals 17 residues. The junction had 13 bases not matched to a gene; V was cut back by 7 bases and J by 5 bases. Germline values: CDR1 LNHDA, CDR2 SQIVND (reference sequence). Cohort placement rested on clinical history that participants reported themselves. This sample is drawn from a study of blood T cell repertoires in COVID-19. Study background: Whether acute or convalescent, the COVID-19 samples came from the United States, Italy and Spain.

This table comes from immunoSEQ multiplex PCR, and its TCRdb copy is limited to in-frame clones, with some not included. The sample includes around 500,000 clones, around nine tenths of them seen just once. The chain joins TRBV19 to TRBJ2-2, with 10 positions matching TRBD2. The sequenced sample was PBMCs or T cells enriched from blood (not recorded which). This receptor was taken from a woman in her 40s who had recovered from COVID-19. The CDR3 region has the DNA TGTGCCAGTAACCTCTATGGCCTAGCGGGAGTAACCGGGGAGCTGTTTTTT. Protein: CASNLYGLAGVTGELFF.